Described below is a single T cell receptor beta chain sequence and its context. This entry belongs to a study of OX40 agonist ivuxolimab in advanced cancers. The CDR3 totals 14 residues. Looked up from germline, CDR1 is SGHRS and CDR2 is YFSETQ. Trimming left V 0 bases short and J 2 bases short, with 8 bases between. Produced via immunoSEQ multiplex PCR; TCRdb's table is partial and in-frame only. The sample has roughly 95,000 clones, under 90% seen once. The sequence derives from an adult with an advanced solid tumor such as melanoma, head and neck, liver or kidney cancer. The material sequenced was CD4+ or CD8+ T cells sorted from blood, taken in a trial of the OX40 agonist ivuxolimab. The rearrangement links TRBV5-1 to TRBJ2-5, with D possibly matching TRBD2 (6 bases). CDR3 DNA sequence: TGCGCCAGCAGCTTGGGGCGGGGACAAGAGACCCAGTACTTC. Encoded protein: CASSLGRGQETQYF.